This T cell receptor beta chain is from a study of blood T cell repertoires in COVID-19. Study at large: The United States, Italy and Spain provided the acute and convalescent COVID-19 samples.

In the source study's methods: Reference gene primer amplification gave nucleated cell count estimates. The assay was immunoSEQ multiplex PCR, and TCRdb's table has in-frame clones only and misses some. V, J and clone size are taken as reported in that table, and D and trimming were inferred from the DNA itself. This table has about 200,000 clones, roughly 80% appearing once. The CDR3 consists of 14 residues. The V gene lost 0 bases and the J gene lost 3 bases, with 8 bases spanning the gap. CDR1 is SGHTA and CDR2 is FQGNSA in the germline V gene. This clone occurred a few times. Sequenced sample: peripheral blood. This chain uses TRBV7-2 with TRBJ2-5; maybe TRBD1 (6 bases). This clonotype was sampled from a woman older than 75 with acute or convalescent COVID-19. The CDR3 DNA is TGTGCCAGCAGCTTAGCGTCAGGGGAAGAGACCCAGTACTTC. Residues: CASSLASGEETQYF. The variable domain in full, with the rest retrieved from reference TRBV7-2 and TRBJ2-5, is GAGVSQSPSNKVTEKGKDVELRCDPISGHTALYWYRQSLGQGLEFLIYFQGNSAPDKSGLPSDRFSAERTGGSVSTLTIQRTQQEDSAVYLCASSLASGEETQYFGPGTRLLVL.